The 5 T cell receptor beta chains below were found in one sample sequenced in a study of chemoradiotherapy in HPV16-positive cancers. Only in-frame clones appear in the TCRdb table, and some are missing; sequencing was by immunoSEQ multiplex PCR. Of about 970 clones in the sample, over 75% were seen once. This sample comprised tumor tissue, obtained from a patient who underwent chemoradiotherapy. The receptors here all came from a human donor with HPV-associated anogenital cancer.

CDR3 loop: CASRIGTGFLEAFF. The CDR3 region has the DNA TGTGCCAGTAGGATTGGAACAGGGTTCTTGGAAGCTTTCTTT. The chain is built from TRBV19 and TRBJ1-1; D is possibly TRBD1 (6 bases). The CDR3 extends over 14 amino acids. Trimming pared 6 bases from V and 8 bases from J, leaving 19 bases between. Germline V lookup: CDR1 LNHDA, CDR2 SQIVND (reference sequence).

This chain links TRBV11-3 with TRBJ2-1; 13 bases match TRBD2. Germline V CDR1 and CDR2: SGHNT, YENEEA. The CDR3 spans 15 residues. With V trimmed by 1 base and J by 10 bases, 4 bases remained unmatched. The CDR3 nucleotides read TGTGCCAGCAGCTTAGGGACTAGCGGGAGCGGAGAGCAGTTCTTC. Amino acids: CASSLGTSGSGEQFF.

The V and J genes are TRBV4-2 and TRBJ2-2; the match to TRBD2 covers 7 bases. CDR1 is LGHNA and CDR2 is YNFKEQ in the germline V gene. This CDR3 has 17 residues. V was clipped by 1 base and J by 1 base; unmatched bases: 6. The CDR3 loop reads CASSQVKGGRNTGELFF. CDR3 nucleotide sequence: TGTGCCAGCAGCCAAGTGAAGGGCGGGAGGAACACCGGGGAGCTGTTTTTT.

The chain recombines TRBV10-3 with TRBJ2-6; D is undetermined. Germline-derived CDR1 and CDR2 are ENHRY and SYGVKD. V gave up 4 bases and J gave up 5 bases, with 21 bases separating them. The CDR3 is made up of 18 amino acids. CDR3 nucleotide sequence: TGTGCCATCAGTGTGGGGTCTGTAGATACAAAGCGGGCCAACGTCCTGACTTTC. The encoded protein is CAISVGSVDTKRANVLTF.

The gene calls are TRBV5-1 and TRBJ2-3; D call uncertain. Looked up from germline, CDR1 is SGHRS and CDR2 is YFSETQ. This CDR3 spans 15 amino acids. The germline V and J ends were trimmed by 0 bases and 0 bases, with 8 bases remaining between them. CDR3 residues: CASSLAELSTDTQYF. The DNA for the CDR3 is TGCGCCAGCAGCTTGGCGGAGCTAAGCACAGATACGCAGTATTTT.